This TCR beta chain was documented in a study of T cells after yellow fever vaccination. V was shortened by 3 bases and J by 6 bases, with 15 bases between the two germline ends. The CDR3 is 14 residues long. The germline V gene encodes CDR1 SGHRS and CDR2 YFSETQ. TCRdb used MiXCR to reprocess the 5' RACE reads, holding one entry per CDR3 protein. The table includes roughly 96,000 distinct CDR3 sequences, roughly 10% detected once. The V gene is TRBV5-1, the J gene TRBJ1-2; D perhaps matches TRBD1 (6 bases). The TCR sequence derives from a man aged 18 to 30 who received the YFV17D yellow fever vaccine. Sequenced material: CD8+ T cells not binding an NS4B(214-222) dextramer, sorted from PBMCs, taken more than 14 days after the first yellow fever vaccination. In nucleotides, the CDR3 is TGCGCCAGCAGCTCTCCGGGACACAGAGATGGCTACACCTTC. It encodes CASSSPGHRDGYTF.